This T cell receptor beta chain was sequenced during a study of identifying expanded T cells in peripheral blood. The germline CDR1 and CDR2 sequences are GTSNPN and SVGIG (reference sequence). There are 16 residues in the CDR3. Unmatched junction bases numbered 4, after V lost 2 bases and J lost 0 bases. The method was immunoSEQ multiplex PCR; TCRdb's version includes in-frame clones alone and lacks a portion of them. The table includes about 58,000 clones, about nine tenths detected once. This TCR derives from a person aged 18-70 years in good health. Sequencing was carried out using blood. V gene TRBV30 combines with J gene TRBJ1-4; 9 bases are shared with TRBD1. CDR3 DNA sequence: TGTGCCTGGAGTCGGGACAGGGTCTCAACTAATGAAAAACTGTTTTTT. Translation: CAWSRDRVSTNEKLFF.